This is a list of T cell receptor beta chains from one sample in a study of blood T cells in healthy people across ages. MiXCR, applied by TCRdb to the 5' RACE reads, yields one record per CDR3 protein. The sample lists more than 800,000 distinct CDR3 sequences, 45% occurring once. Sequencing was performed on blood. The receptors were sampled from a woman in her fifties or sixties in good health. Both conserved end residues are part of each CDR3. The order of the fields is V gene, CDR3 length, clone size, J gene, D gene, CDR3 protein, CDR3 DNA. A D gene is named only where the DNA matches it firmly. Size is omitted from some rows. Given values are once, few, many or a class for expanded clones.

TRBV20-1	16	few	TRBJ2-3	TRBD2	CSAPRSLAGDSDTQYF	TGCAGTGCTCCCAGGTCACTAGCGGGAGATTCAGATACGCAGTATTTT
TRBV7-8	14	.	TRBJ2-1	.	CASSSEMGVNEQFF	TGTGCCAGCAGCTCCGAGATGGGGGTCAATGAGCAGTTCTTC
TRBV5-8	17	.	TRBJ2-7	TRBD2	CASSLGRLAGVRDEQYF	TGTGCCAGCAGCTTAGGGAGACTAGCGGGAGTTAGAGACGAGCAGTACTTC
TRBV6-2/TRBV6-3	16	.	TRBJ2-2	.	CASRPTGQGNTGELFF	TGTGCCAGCAGACCCACGGGGCAGGGGAACACCGGGGAGCTGTTTTTT
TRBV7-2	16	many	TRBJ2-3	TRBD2	CASSYDPSGFTDTQYF	TGTGCCAGCAGCTACGATCCTAGCGGCTTCACAGATACGCAGTATTTT
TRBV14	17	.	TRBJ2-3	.	CASSHPRRSLHTDTQYF	TGTGCCAGCAGCCACCCAAGAAGATCCTTGCACACAGATACGCAGTATTTT
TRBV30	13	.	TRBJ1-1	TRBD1	CAWSPPQGAGTFF	TGTGCCTGGAGTCCTCCCCAGGGGGCAGGGACTTTCTTT
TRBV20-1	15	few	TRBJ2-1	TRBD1	CSARDKTGGERRLFF	TGCAGTGCTAGAGATAAGACAGGGGGAGAAAGGAGGCTGTTCTTC
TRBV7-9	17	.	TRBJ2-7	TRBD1	CASSLLRQGKSTYEQYF	TGTGCCAGCAGCCTCCTCCGACAGGGGAAAAGTACCTACGAGCAGTACTTC
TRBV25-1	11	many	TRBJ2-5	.	CASSIGETQYF	TGTGCCAGCAGTATAGGAGAGACCCAGTACTTC
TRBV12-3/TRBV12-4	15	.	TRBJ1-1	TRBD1	CASSPLGTAGTEAFF	TGTGCCAGCAGCCCCCTCGGGACAGCCGGCACTGAAGCTTTCTTT
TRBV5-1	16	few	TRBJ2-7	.	CASSTPPGGLSYEQYF	TGCGCCAGCAGCACCCCTCCCGGAGGTTTATCCTACGAGCAGTACTTC
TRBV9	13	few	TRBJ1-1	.	CASSSSQGGEAFF	TGTGCCAGCAGCTCAAGTCAGGGTGGTGAAGCTTTCTTT
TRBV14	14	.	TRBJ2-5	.	CASSQDPLLETQYF	TGTGCCAGCAGCCAAGATCCTCTCTTGGAGACCCAGTACTTC
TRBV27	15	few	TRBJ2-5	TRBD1	CASNRRQGAGETQYF	TGTGCCAGCAATCGCCGGCAGGGGGCAGGAGAGACCCAGTACTTC
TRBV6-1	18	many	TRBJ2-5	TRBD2	CASTSRRLAGDLEETQYF	TGTGCCAGCACCTCCCGTAGGTTGGCGGGAGATTTGGAAGAGACCCAGTACTTC
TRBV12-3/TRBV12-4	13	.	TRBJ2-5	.	CASSIGRQETQYF	TGTGCCAGCAGTATAGGTCGGCAAGAGACCCAGTACTTC
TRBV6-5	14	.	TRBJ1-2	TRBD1	CASRRAGGDYGYTF	TGTGCCAGCAGGAGGGCAGGGGGCGACTATGGCTACACCTTC
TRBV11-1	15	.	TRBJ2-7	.	CASSRGASGYNEQYF	TGTGCCAGCAGCCGGGGGGCTAGCGGCTACAATGAGCAGTACTTC
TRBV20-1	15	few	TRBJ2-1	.	CSAIRGLGSYNEQFF	TGCAGTGCTATCAGGGGTTTAGGCTCCTACAATGAGCAGTTCTTC
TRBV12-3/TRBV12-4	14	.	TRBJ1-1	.	CASRPSVVNTETFF	TGTGCCAGCAGACCGTCAGTCGTGAACACTGAAACTTTCTTT
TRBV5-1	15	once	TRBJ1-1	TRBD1	CASSSPDRVGTEAFF	TGCGCCAGCAGTTCTCCAGACAGGGTTGGCACTGAAGCTTTCTTT
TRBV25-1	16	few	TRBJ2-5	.	CASSELIRGPQETQYF	TGTGCCAGCAGTGAACTTATCAGGGGTCCCCAAGAGACCCAGTACTTC
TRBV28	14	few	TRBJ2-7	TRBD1	CASKGTVVTDEQYF	TGTGCCAGCAAGGGGACAGTCGTGACGGACGAGCAGTACTTC
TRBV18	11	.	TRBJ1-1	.	CASSQSLEAFF	TGTGCCAGCTCACAGAGCCTTGAAGCTTTCTTT
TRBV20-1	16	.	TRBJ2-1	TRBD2	CSAPGGLAGEATEQFF	TGCAGTGCGCCGGGGGGCTTAGCGGGAGAGGCAACTGAGCAGTTCTTC
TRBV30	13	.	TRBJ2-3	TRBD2	CAIAGGHTDTQYF	TGTGCCATCGCGGGGGGACACACAGATACGCAGTATTTT
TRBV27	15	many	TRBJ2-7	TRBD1	CASSLETGGGYEQYF	TGTGCCAGCAGTTTGGAGACAGGGGGCGGGTACGAGCAGTACTTC
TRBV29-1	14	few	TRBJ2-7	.	CSVETPGQSYEQYF	TGCAGCGTAGAAACCCCGGGACAATCCTACGAGCAGTACTTC
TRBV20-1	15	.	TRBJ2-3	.	CSAREGDSSTDTQYF	TGCAGTGCTAGAGAGGGCGATTCAAGCACAGATACGCAGTATTTT
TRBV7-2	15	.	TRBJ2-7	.	CASSSDWIPSYEQYF	TGTGCCAGCAGCTCTGACTGGATCCCCTCCTACGAGCAGTACTTC
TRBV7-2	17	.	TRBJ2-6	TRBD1	CASSSGQALSGANVLTF	TGTGCCAGCAGCTCGGGACAGGCCCTCTCTGGGGCCAACGTCCTGACTTTC
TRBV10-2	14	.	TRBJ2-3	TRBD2	CASTETSSPDTQYF	TGCGCCAGCACTGAGACTAGCAGTCCAGATACGCAGTATTTT
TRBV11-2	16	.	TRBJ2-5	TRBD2	CASSLYSASGSETQYF	TGTGCCAGCAGCTTATACTCGGCTAGCGGGAGTGAGACCCAGTACTTC
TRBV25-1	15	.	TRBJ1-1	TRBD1	CASSEYTAGGYEAFF	TGTGCCAGCAGTGAATATACCGCAGGGGGCTACGAAGCTTTCTTT
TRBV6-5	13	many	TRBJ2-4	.	CASSYSPGNIQYF	TGTGCCAGCAGTTACTCGCCAGGAAACATTCAGTACTTC
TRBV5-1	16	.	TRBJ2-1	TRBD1	CASSQGQTGGLNEQFF	TGCGCCAGCAGCCAAGGGCAGACAGGGGGTCTCAATGAGCAGTTCTTC
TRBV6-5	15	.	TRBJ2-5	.	CASSYSGGDRETQYF	TGTGCCAGCAGTTACTCAGGGGGAGATCGAGAGACCCAGTACTTC
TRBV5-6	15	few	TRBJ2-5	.	CASSLATRGGETQYF	TGTGCCAGCAGCTTGGCAACCAGGGGAGGCGAGACCCAGTACTTC
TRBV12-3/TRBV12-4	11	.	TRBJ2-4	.	CASGRAYGQYF	TGTGCCAGCGGTAGGGCTTACGGGCAGTACTTC
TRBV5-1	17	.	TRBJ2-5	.	CAGSLSAGPGGQETQYF	TGCGCCGGCAGCTTGAGTGCGGGACCAGGCGGGCAGGAGACCCAGTACTTC
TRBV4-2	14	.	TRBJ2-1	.	CASSQGGKGNEQFF	TGTGCCAGCAGCCAAGGGGGGAAGGGCAATGAGCAGTTCTTC
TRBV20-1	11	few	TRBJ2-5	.	CSVGREETQYF	TGCAGTGTCGGCAGAGAGGAGACCCAGTACTTC
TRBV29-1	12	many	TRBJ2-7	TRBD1	CSVGDSNYEQYF	TGCAGCGTCGGGGACAGCAACTACGAGCAGTACTTC
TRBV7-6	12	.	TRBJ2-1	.	CASSGDEGEQFF	TGTGCCAGCAGCGGAGACGAGGGTGAGCAGTTCTTC
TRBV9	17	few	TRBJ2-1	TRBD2	CASSVDPSGSSYNEQFF	TGTGCCAGCAGCGTAGACCCTAGCGGAAGCTCCTACAATGAGCAGTTCTTC
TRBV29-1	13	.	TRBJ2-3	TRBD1	CSVGYRGTDTQYF	TGCAGCGTTGGATACAGGGGGACAGATACGCAGTATTTT
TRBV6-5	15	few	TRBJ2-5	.	CASRAEATGEETQYF	TGTGCCAGCAGGGCTGAGGCCACGGGGGAAGAGACCCAGTACTTC